This T cell receptor (beta chain) was recorded in a study of blood T cell repertoires in COVID-19. Study-level information: PBMCs, B-cell-depleted T cells, or T cells provided the cDNA or gDNA that made up the material.

Details on this clone: Other DNA sequences in the sample encode the same CDR3.

The germline V gene encodes CDR1 GTSNPN and CDR2 SVGIG (reference sequence). Trimming pared 1 base from V and 8 bases from J, leaving 14 bases between. This CDR3 has 13 amino acids. The protocol was immunoSEQ multiplex PCR, while the TCRdb copy is restricted to in-frame clones and leaves out a portion. The sample has under 200,000 clones, 86% seen once. What was sequenced was peripheral blood. The V gene is TRBV30, the J gene TRBJ1-2, with D maybe TRBD1 (5 bases). The sequence was obtained from a young man with acute or convalescent COVID-19. The CDR3 is CAWSGQGAGGYTF. The CDR3 DNA is TGTGCCTGGAGTGGGCAGGGAGCGGGGGGCTACACCTTC.